The T cell receptor beta chain described here comes from a study of Ad26.COV2.S vaccination and SARS-CoV-2 variants. Generated by immunoSEQ multiplex PCR, the TCRdb table keeps only in-frame clones and is missing some. The sample records hundreds of thousands of clones, around 86% being singletons. After removal of 0 bases from V and 0 bases from J, the junction contained 3 bases not matched to a gene. Germline assignment: CDR1 SGHRS and CDR2 YFSETQ. The CDR3 runs to 17 residues. As for treatment: some 20 received Ad26.COV2.S at low or high dose, single or two shots; several received placebo; per-sample allocation not given. The study sampled participants on day 63 after the first vaccine or placebo injection. Boston supplied an adult donor aged 18-55 years.

The sequencing used peripheral blood, collected in a trial of Ad26.COV2.S vaccine versus placebo. The clonotype was recovered from a person between 18 and 65 years old who received the Ad26.COV2.S COVID-19 vaccine or a placebo. V is TRBV5-1 and J is TRBJ1-4; TRBD1 agrees at 9 bases. CDR3 DNA: TGCGCCAGCAGCTTGGACAGGGGGCGGGCAACTAATGAAAAACTGTTTTTT. Encoded protein: CASSLDRGRATNEKLFF.